This T cell receptor beta chain was recorded in a study of blood T cell repertoires in COVID-19. Turning to the study itself: The United States, Italy and Spain provided the acute and convalescent COVID-19 samples. Nucleic acid was either cDNA or gDNA, and it came from T cells, B-cell-depleted T cells, or PBMCs.

Seattle patients were enrolled during active infection and followed longitudinally. Under the authors' procedure: Quantification of nucleated cells was approximated via reference gene primer amplification. TCRdb's copy holds only in-frame clones and misses some; the assay was immunoSEQ multiplex PCR. Clone size and V and J calls were adopted from that table, with D and trimming inferred from the DNA. In the table there are about 390,000 clones, approximately 89% of which are singletons. This clone has a handful of counts. The clonotype comes from a woman in her sixties with COVID-19, enrolled during active disease. The specimen was peripheral blood.

Here the CDR3 DNA reads TGCGCCAGCAGCCAAGGGGGAGCGGGGGGCTACGAGCAGTACTTC. The encoded protein is CASSQGGAGGYEQYF. The chain carries TRBV4-1 and TRBJ2-7; 9 bases align to TRBD2. This CDR3 region has 15 residues. Trimming removed 1 base from V and 3 bases from J; junction bases left unmatched: 4. Germline V gene data show CDR1 as MGHRA and CDR2 as YSYEKL.